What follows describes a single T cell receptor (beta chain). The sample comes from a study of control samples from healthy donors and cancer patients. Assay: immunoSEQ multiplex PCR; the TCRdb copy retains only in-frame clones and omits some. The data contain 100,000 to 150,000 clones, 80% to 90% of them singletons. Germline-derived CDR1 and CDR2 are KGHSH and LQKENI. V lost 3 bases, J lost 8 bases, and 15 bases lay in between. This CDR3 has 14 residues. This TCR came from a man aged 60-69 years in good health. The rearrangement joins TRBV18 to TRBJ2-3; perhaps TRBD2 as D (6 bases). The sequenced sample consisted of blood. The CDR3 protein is CASSPWRERGTQYF. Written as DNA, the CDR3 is TGTGCCAGCTCACCGTGGCGGGAACGGGGTACGCAGTATTTT.